This entry concerns a single T cell receptor beta chain. The antigen is not known. The DNA ends 3 residues before the CDR3 does, and the rest of the CDR3 is filled in from the germline J gene. The data originate from a study of Tregs in tolerant kidney transplant recipients. Findings of the study overall: In tolerant patients, donor-specific Tregs outgrew total Tregs, suggesting antigen-driven expansion. Findings come from small patient numbers and require larger validation.

The CDR3 covers 17 residues. Germline CDR1 DFQATT, CDR2 SNEGSKA (reference sequence). The V gene end was trimmed by 0 bases and the J gene end by 3 bases; junction bases not matched to a gene: 8. Sequencing used immunoSEQ multiplex PCR; TCRdb keeps in-frame clones, though not all of them. The sample holds roughly 48,000 clones. The sample in question was CD4+ T cells from blood, obtained before the transplant. The chain has TRBV20-1 and TRBJ2-5; TRBD2 agrees at 12 bases. The clonotype originates from a human donor who received a combined kidney and bone marrow transplant. This CDR3 reads CSAREQLAGGGKETQYF. The DNA read from the CDR3 is TGCAGTGCTAGAGAACAACTAGCGGGAGGTGGGAAAGAGACC.